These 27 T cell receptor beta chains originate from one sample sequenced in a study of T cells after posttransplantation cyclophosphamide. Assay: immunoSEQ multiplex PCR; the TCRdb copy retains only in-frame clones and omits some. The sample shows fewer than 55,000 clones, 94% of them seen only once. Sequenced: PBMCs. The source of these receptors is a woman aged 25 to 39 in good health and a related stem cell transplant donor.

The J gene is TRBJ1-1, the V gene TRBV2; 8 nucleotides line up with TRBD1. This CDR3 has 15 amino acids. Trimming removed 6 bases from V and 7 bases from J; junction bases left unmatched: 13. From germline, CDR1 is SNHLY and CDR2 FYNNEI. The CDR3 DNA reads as TGTGCCAGCAGGAAGGACAGGGTGGGGGCTAGTGAAGCTTTCTTT. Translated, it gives CASRKDRVGASEAFF.

The chain's CDR3 is CASSEGSSYNSPLHF. As DNA, the CDR3 is TGTGCCAGCAGTGAGGGCAGCTCCTATAATTCACCCCTCCACTTT. The rearrangement links TRBV6-1 to TRBJ1-6; D uncertain. The CDR3 is made up of 15 amino acids. Trimming pared 3 bases from V and 0 bases from J, leaving 6 bases between. Germline values: CDR1 MNHNS, CDR2 SASEGT.

Here the CDR3 DNA reads TGTGCCAGCAGCCGGGGGGTCGGGGAGACCCAGTACTTC. Its translation is CASSRGVGETQYF. This rearrangement joins TRBV6-5 to TRBJ2-5; 7 bases fit TRBD2. V was clipped by 6 bases and J by 5 bases; unmatched bases: 6. The CDR3 covers 13 residues. Per germline, CDR1 MNHEY and CDR2 SVGAGI.

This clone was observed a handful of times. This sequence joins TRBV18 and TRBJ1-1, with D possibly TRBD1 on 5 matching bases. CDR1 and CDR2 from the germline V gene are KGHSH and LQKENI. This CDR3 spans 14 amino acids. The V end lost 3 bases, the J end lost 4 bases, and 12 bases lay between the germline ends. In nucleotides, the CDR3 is TGTGCCAGCTCACCCAACCGGGGGAGCACTGAAGCTTTCTTT. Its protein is CASSPNRGSTEAFF.

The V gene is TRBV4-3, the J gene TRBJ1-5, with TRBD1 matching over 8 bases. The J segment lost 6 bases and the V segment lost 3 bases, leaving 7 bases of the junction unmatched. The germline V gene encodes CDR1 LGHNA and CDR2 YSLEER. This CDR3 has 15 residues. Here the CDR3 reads CASSQNRGIGQPQHF. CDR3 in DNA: TGCGCCAGCAGCCAGAACAGGGGGATCGGTCAGCCCCAGCATTTT.

The CDR3 protein is CASSQDTRGGYGYTF. DNA for the CDR3: TGTGCCAGCAGCCAAGATACGAGGGGAGGCTATGGCTACACCTTC. The V gene is TRBV4-2, the J gene TRBJ1-2; possible D gene TRBD1, 5 bases. Germline V gives CDR1 LGHNA, CDR2 YNFKEQ. This CDR3 has 15 amino acids. With 0 bases removed from V and 4 bases from J, the gap between germline ends came to 12 bases.

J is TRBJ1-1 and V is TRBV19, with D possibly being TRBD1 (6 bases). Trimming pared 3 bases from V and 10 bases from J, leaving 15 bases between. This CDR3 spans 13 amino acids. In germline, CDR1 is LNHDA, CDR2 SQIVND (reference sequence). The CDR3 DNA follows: TGTGCCAGTAGTATGGTAGGGGGTCTCGGAGCTTTCTTT. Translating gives CASSMVGGLGAFF.

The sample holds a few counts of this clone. CDR3: CASSDAVTNYGYTF. The CDR3 DNA reads TGCGCCAGCAGTGATGCAGTCACTAACTATGGCTACACCTTC. V gene TRBV10-2 combines with J gene TRBJ1-2; D is unclear. The V gene's germline CDR1 is WSHSY and CDR2 SAAADI. The CDR3 has 14 residues. Trimming removed 3 bases from V and 0 bases from J, with 8 bases in between.

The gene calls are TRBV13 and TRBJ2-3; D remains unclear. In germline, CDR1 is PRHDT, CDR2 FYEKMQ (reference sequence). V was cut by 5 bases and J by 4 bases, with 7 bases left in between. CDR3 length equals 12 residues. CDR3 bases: TGTGCCAGCAGCGATAGCCCAGATACGCAGTATTTT. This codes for CASSDSPDTQYF.

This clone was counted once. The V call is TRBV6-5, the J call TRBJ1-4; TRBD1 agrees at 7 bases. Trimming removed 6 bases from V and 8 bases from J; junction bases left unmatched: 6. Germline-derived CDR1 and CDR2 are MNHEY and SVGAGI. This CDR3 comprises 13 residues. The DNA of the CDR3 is TGTGCCAGCAGAATTGGGACAGACGAAAAACTGTTTTTT. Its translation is CASRIGTDEKLFF.

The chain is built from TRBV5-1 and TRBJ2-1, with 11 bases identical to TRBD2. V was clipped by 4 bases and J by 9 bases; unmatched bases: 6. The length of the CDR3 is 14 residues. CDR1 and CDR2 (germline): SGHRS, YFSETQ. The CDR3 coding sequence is TGCGCCAGCAGCGCGACTAGCGGGGTTCCTGAGCAGTTCTTC. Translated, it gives CASSATSGVPEQFF. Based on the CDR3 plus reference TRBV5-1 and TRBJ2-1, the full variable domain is KAGVTQTPRYLIKTRGQQVTLSCSPISGHRSVSWYQQTPGQGLQFLFEYFSETQRNKGNFPGRFSGRQFSNSRSEMNVSTLELGDSALYLCASSATSGVPEQFFGPGTRLTVL.

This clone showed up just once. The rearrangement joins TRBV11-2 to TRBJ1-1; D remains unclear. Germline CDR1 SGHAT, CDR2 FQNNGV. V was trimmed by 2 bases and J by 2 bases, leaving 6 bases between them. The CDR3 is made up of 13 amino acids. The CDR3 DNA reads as TGTGCCAGCAGCTTAACTTTAAACACTGAAGCTTTCTTT. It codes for CASSLTLNTEAFF.

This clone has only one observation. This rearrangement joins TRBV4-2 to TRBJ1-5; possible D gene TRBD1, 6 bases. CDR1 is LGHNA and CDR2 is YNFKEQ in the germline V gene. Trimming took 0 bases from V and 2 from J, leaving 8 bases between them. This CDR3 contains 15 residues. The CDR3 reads CASSQESGGNQPQHF. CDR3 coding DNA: TGTGCCAGCAGCCAAGAATCAGGGGGCAATCAGCCCCAGCATTTT.

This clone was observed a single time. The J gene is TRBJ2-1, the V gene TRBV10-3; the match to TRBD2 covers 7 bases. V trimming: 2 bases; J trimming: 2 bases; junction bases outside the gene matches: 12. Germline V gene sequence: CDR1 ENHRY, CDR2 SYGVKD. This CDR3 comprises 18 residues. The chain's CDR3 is CAISERALLAIPYNEQFF. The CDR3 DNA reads TGTGCCATCAGTGAGAGGGCCCTACTAGCGATTCCCTACAATGAGCAGTTCTTC.

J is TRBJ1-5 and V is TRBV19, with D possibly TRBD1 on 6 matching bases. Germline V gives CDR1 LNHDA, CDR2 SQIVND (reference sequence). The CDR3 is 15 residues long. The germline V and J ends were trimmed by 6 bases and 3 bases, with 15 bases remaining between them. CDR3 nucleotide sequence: TGTGCCAGTAGCGAACAGGGTCGGAACAATCAGCCCCAGCATTTT. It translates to CASSEQGRNNQPQHF.

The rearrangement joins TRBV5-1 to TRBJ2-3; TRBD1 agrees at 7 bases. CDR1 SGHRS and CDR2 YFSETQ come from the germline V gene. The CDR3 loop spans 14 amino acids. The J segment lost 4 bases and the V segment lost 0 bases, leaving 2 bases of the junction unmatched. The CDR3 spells CASSLGQGADTQYF. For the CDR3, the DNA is TGCGCCAGCAGCTTGGGGCAGGGGGCAGATACGCAGTATTTT.

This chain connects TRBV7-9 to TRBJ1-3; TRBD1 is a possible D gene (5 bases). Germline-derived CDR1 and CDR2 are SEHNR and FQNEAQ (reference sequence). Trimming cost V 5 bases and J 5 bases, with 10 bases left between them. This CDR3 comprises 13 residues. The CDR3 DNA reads TGTGCCAGCAGCCCCGGACAAAGAAACACCATATATTTT. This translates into CASSPGQRNTIYF.

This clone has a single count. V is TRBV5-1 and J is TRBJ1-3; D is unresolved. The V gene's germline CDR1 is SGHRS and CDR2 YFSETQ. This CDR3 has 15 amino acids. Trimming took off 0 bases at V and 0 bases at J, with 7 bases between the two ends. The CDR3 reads CASSLVSYSGNTIYF. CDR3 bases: TGCGCCAGCAGCTTGGTCTCGTACTCTGGAAACACCATATATTTT.

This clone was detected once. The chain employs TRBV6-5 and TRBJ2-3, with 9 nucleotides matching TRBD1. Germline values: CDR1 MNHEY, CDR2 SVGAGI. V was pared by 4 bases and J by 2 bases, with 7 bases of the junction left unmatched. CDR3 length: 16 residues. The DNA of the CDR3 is TGTGCCAGCAGTTCCCGACAGGGGGTTTTCACAGATACGCAGTATTTT. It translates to CASSSRQGVFTDTQYF.

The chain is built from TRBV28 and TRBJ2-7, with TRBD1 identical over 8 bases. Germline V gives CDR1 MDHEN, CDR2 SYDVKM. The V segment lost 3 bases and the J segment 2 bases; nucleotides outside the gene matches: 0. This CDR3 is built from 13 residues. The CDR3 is CASSLTGAYEQYF. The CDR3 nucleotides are TGTGCCAGCAGTTTGACAGGGGCCTACGAGCAGTACTTC.

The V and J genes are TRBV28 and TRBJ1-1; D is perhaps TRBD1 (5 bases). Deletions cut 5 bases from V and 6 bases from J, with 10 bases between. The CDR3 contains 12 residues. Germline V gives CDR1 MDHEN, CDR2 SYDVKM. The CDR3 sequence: CASSLTGAEAFF. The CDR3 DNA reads TGTGCCAGCAGTCTTACAGGTGCTGAAGCTTTCTTT.

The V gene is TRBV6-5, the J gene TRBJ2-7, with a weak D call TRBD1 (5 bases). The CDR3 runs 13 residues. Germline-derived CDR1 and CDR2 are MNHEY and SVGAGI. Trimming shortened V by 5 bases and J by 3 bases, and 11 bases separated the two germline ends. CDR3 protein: CASSRGHHYEQYF. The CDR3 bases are TGTGCCAGCAGTCGAGGACATCACTACGAGCAGTACTTC.

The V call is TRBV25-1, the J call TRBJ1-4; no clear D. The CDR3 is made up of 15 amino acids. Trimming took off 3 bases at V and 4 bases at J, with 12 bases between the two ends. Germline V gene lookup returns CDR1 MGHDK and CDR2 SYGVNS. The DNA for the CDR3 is TGTGCCAGCAGTGAGACAACGGGAAATAATGAAAAACTGTTTTTT. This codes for CASSETTGNNEKLFF.

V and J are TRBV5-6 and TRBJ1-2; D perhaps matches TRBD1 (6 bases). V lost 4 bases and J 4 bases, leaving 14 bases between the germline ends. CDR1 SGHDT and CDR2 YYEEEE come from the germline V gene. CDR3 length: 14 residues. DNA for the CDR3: TGTGCCAGCAGCGGCAATTGGGGGCCCTATGGCTACACCTTC. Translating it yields CASSGNWGPYGYTF.

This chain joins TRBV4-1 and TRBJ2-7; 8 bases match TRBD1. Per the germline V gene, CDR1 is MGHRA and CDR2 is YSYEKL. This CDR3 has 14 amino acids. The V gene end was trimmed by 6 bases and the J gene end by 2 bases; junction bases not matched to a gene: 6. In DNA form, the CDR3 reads TGCGCCAGCAGTGAAAACAGGGGGGCCTACGAGCAGTACTTC. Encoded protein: CASSENRGAYEQYF.

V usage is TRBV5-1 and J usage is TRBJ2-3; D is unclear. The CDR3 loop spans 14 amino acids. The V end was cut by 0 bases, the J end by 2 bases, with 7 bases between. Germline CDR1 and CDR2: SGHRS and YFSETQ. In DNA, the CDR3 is TGCGCCAGCAGCTTGGCGGAGAACACAGATACGCAGTATTTT. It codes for CASSLAENTDTQYF.

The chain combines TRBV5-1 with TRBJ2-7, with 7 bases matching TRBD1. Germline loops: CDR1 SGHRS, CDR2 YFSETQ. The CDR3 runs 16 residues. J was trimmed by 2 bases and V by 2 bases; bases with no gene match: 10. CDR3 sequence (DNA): TGCGCCAGCAGCTTTCAAGACAGGGATAACACCTACGAGCAGTACTTC. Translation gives CASSFQDRDNTYEQYF.